This T cell receptor beta chain was identified in a study of blood T cell repertoires in COVID-19. At the level of the study: Sample material is recorded as cDNA or gDNA derived from T cells, B-cell-depleted T cells, or PBMCs.

Germline V gives CDR1 SNHLY, CDR2 FYNNEI. There are 14 residues in the CDR3. Trimming cost V 6 bases and J 7 bases, with 16 bases left between them. Sequenced by immunoSEQ multiplex PCR; TCRdb stores in-frame clones only, minus some. The data show over 75,000 clones, approximately 79% seen once. The V and J genes are TRBV2 and TRBJ1-3, with no clear D. This sequence originates from an older man with acute or convalescent COVID-19. Sequenced: peripheral blood. DNA for the CDR3: TGTGCCAGCAGCTGGACCGGGAGGAGGAACACCATATATTTT. Protein product: CASSWTGRRNTIYF.